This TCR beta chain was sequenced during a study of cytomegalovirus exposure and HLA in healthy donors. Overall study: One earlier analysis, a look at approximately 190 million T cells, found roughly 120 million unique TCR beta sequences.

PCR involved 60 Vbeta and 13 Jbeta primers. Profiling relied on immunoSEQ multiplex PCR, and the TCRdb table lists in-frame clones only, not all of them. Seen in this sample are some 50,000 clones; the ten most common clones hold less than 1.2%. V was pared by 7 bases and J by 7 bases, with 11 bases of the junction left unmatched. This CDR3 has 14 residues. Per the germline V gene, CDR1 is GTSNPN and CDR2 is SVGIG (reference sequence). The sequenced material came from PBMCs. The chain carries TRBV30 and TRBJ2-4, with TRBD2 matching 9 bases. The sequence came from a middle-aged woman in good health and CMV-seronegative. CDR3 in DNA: TGTGCCTTCTCTATAGCGGGAGTCAGGAACATTCAGTACTTC. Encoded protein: CAFSIAGVRNIQYF.